This T cell receptor (beta chain) was sequenced in a study of blood T cell repertoires in COVID-19. Background on the study: Sample material is recorded as cDNA or gDNA derived from T cells, B-cell-depleted T cells, or PBMCs.

Source study methods: Reference gene primers were amplified, and this amplification served to estimate nucleated cell counts. Data came from immunoSEQ multiplex PCR; TCRdb stores just in-frame clones and leaves some out. The V and J calls and the clone size are those of that table, but D and trimming were determined from the DNA. The repertoire holds roughly 190,000 clones, with 88% as singletons. This TCR was sampled from a human donor in a cohort sampled during active COVID-19. The sequencing sample was made of peripheral blood.

The DNA of the CDR3 is TGTGCCAGCACCGCCCGGGGTGCAACTAATGAAAAACTGTTTTTT. Protein sequence: CASTARGATNEKLFF. This chain uses TRBV7-2 with TRBJ1-4; no definite D call. Trimming left V 7 bases short and J 0 bases short, with 12 bases between. Germline V lookup: CDR1 SGHTA, CDR2 FQGNSA. This CDR3 comprises 15 residues.